This TCR beta chain was recorded in a study of blood T cells in healthy people across ages. Findings and caveats of the study: Relative to aged donors, long-lived donors carried more naive CD4+ cells and displayed higher diversity.

This clonotype has just a few counts. The antigen is not known. Primers used in a second PCR of roughly 6 to 11 cycles were a sample-barcoded 5' primer and a J-beta primer mix. Each cDNA molecule received a tag from a template-switch adaptor that had 12 random nucleotides. One entry per CDR3 protein, called by TCRdb with MiXCR from the 5' RACE reads. This table has 800,000 to 1,300,000 distinct CDR3 sequences, approximately 25% appearing once. This CDR3 spans 14 amino acids. V lost 3 bases, J lost 7 bases, and 15 bases lay in between. A further study also used this sample, focusing on T cells of mothers and their children. That source adds: The study recruited a few healthy Caucasian mothers and their six children as donors. Whether related or unrelated, pairs show similar shaping of TCR recombination output by thymic selection.

The V and J genes are TRBV12-3 or TRBV12-4 and TRBJ1-2; tentative D call: TRBD1 (5 bases). The sample was blood. The receptor's source is a girl aged 2 to 9 in good health. The CDR3 nucleotides read TGTGCCAGCAGTTTCGGGGCGGAGAGTATTGGCTACACCTTC. This codes for CASSFGAESIGYTF.